The 30 T cell receptor beta chains below all came from one sample that was sequenced in a study of blood T cell repertoires in COVID-19. Repertoires were generated with immunoSEQ multiplex PCR, while TCRdb's copy carries only in-frame clones and drops some. The data contain about 300,000 clones, more than 75% of them singletons. Material for sequencing was peripheral blood. The receptors derive from a middle-aged woman who had recovered from COVID-19.

V gene TRBV5-4 combines with J gene TRBJ1-1, with unresolved D. The CDR3 runs to 13 residues. The germline V gene has CDR1 SGHNT and CDR2 YYREEE (reference sequence). The germline V and J ends were trimmed by 6 bases and 9 bases, with 18 bases remaining between them. The CDR3 here is CASNPQREVQAFF. The CDR3 bases are TGTGCCAGCAACCCCCAAAGAGAGGTCCAAGCTTTCTTT.

This clone was picked up a small number of times. The sample contains more than one DNA sequence encoding this CDR3. J is TRBJ2-7 and V is TRBV27; 9 nucleotides agree with TRBD1. The CDR3 covers 14 residues. Germline assignment: CDR1 MNHEY and CDR2 SMNVEV (reference sequence). The ends lost 7 bases at V and 0 bases at J; junction bases unmatched: 4. The CDR3 DNA is TGTGCCAGCAAGGGGACAGGGAGCTCCTACGAGCAGTACTTC. It specifies CASKGTGSSYEQYF.

The chain links TRBV28 to TRBJ1-3; D gene ambiguous. The V gene lost 6 bases and the J gene lost 0 bases, with 6 bases spanning the gap. Looked up from germline, CDR1 is MDHEN and CDR2 is SYDVKM. The CDR3 spans 13 residues. For the CDR3, the DNA is TGTGCCAGCAGACATACCTCTGGAAACACCATATATTTT. Encoded protein: CASRHTSGNTIYF.

The gene calls are TRBV7-2 and TRBJ2-5; D might be TRBD2 (6 bases). The germline CDR1 and CDR2 sequences are SGHTA and FQGNSA. This CDR3 has 15 residues. Between the trimmed V and J ends, which lost 3 bases and 4 bases, there was a span of 15 bases. The CDR3, as DNA: TGTGCCAGCAGCTTCCTTCTTATGGGGGGAGAGACCCAGTACTTC. Translated: CASSFLLMGGETQYF.

The V and J genes are TRBV7-9 and TRBJ2-5; D ambiguous. V lost 1 base, J lost 13 bases, and 10 bases lay in between. CDR1 is SEHNR and CDR2 is FQNEAQ in the germline V gene (reference sequence). There are 11 residues in the CDR3. This CDR3 reads CASSLVGTRYF. CDR3 nucleotide sequence: TGTGCCAGCAGCTTAGTGGGCACGAGGTACTTC.

The chain links TRBV6-5 to TRBJ2-5; 7 bases fit TRBD2. Germline trimming cut 5 bases from V and 3 bases from J; bases unmatched to any gene: 6. This CDR3 is 14 amino acids long. Germline-derived CDR1 and CDR2 are MNHEY and SVGAGI. This CDR3 reads CASSPKRGKETQYF. CDR3 in DNA: TGTGCCAGCAGTCCCAAGCGGGGTAAAGAGACCCAGTACTTC.

This clone has only one observation. The V and J genes are TRBV7-9 and TRBJ1-5; 7 bases are shared with TRBD1. V lost 5 bases to trimming and J lost 5 bases; unmatched junction nucleotides: 3. CDR3 size: 13 residues. Looked up from germline, CDR1 is SEHNR and CDR2 is FQNEAQ (reference sequence). The CDR3 DNA reads TGTGCCAGCAGCCTAGACAGGGATCAGCCCCAGCATTTT. Translation: CASSLDRDQPQHF.

V is TRBV5-6 and J is TRBJ2-1; D remains ambiguous. V was clipped by 0 bases and J by 4 bases, with 8 bases between them. Germline V lookup: CDR1 SGHDT, CDR2 YYEEEE. CDR3 length: 14 residues. The DNA for the CDR3 is TGTGCCAGCAGCTTGGCAGCGCGTTACAATGAGCAGTTCTTC. Its translation is CASSLAARYNEQFF. Looking up the rest from reference TRBV5-6 and TRBJ2-1 gives the full variable domain: DAGVTQSPTHLIKTRGQQVTLRCSPKSGHDTVSWYQQALGQGPQFIFQYYEEEERQRGNFPDRFSGHQFPNYSSELNVNALLLGDSALYLCASSLAARYNEQFFGPGTRLTVL.

About this clone itself: The sample carries other DNA sequences with the same CDR3. The rearrangement uses TRBV7-9 and TRBJ1-5, with D possibly being TRBD1 (5 bases). This CDR3 region has 14 residues. Between the trimmed V and J ends, which lost 5 bases and 1 base, there was a span of 9 bases. CDR1 SEHNR and CDR2 FQNEAQ come from the germline V gene (reference sequence). The CDR3 is CASSPGGSNQPQHF. Here the CDR3 DNA reads TGTGCCAGCAGCCCCGGGGGGAGCAATCAGCCCCAGCATTTT. Drawing the rest from reference TRBV7-9 and TRBJ1-5, the complete variable domain is DTGVSQNPRHKITKRGQNVTFRCDPISEHNRLYWYRQTLGQGPEFLTYFQNEAQLEKSRLLSDRFSAERPKGSFSTLEIQRTEQGDSAMYLCASSPGGSNQPQHFGDGTRLSIL.

CDR3 region: CASSLEGWGDQPQHF. Written as DNA, the CDR3 is TGCGCCAGCAGCTTGGAGGGTTGGGGGGATCAGCCCCAGCATTTT. The rearrangement links TRBV5-1 to TRBJ1-5; tentative D call: TRBD1 (5 bases). The CDR3 runs 15 residues. V shed 0 bases and J shed 5 bases, with 12 bases lying between them. Germline V gene sequence: CDR1 SGHRS, CDR2 YFSETQ.

The rearrangement uses TRBV2 and TRBJ2-3; D is perhaps TRBD1 (5 bases). The CDR3 covers 14 residues. Germline V gene data show CDR1 as SNHLY and CDR2 as FYNNEI. V was pared by 7 bases and J by 8 bases, with 19 bases between. The CDR3 DNA is TGTGCCAGCAAGAACCACGTATTAGGGGCTACGCAGTATTTT. Protein product: CASKNHVLGATQYF.

The chain links TRBV10-3 to TRBJ1-1, with 9 bases lining up with TRBD1. Trimming took 6 bases from V and 2 from J; bases not matched to a gene: 4. Per germline, CDR1 ENHRY and CDR2 SYGVKD. This CDR3 is built from 14 residues. CDR3 sequence: CAISGTGRNTEAFF. DNA of the CDR3: TGTGCCATCAGCGGGACAGGGAGAAACACTGAAGCTTTCTTT.

The chain couples TRBV7-2 to TRBJ1-2; D is perhaps TRBD1 (5 bases). Deletions cut 1 base from V and 5 bases from J, with 14 bases between. Germline lookup yields CDR1 SGHTA and CDR2 FQGNSA. This CDR3 has 15 amino acids. Here the CDR3 DNA reads TGTGCCAGCAGCTTAGGGTTTGGGGGGTGGTATGGCTACACCTTC. Its translation is CASSLGFGGWYGYTF.

CDR3 in DNA: TGTGCCAGCAGCTTGTCGGGTAAGCAGTACTTC. This codes for CASSLSGKQYF. This sequence joins TRBV5-4 and TRBJ2-7, with no clear D. The V and J ends lost 1 base and 8 bases respectively, with 7 bases between them. CDR3 size: 11 residues. Germline-derived CDR1 and CDR2 are SGHNT and YYREEE (reference sequence).

This clone was counted only a few times. CDR3 in amino acids: CATPPDRGLHGYTF. As DNA, the CDR3 is TGTGCCACCCCCCCCGACAGGGGGCTGCATGGCTACACCTTC. V and J are TRBV6-6 and TRBJ1-2; 10 bases match TRBD1. In germline, CDR1 is MNHNY, CDR2 SVGAGI (reference sequence). Trimming took 10 bases from V and 6 from J; bases not matched to a gene: 11. The CDR3 extends over 14 amino acids.

This clone was recorded a few times. J is TRBJ1-2 and V is TRBV2, with 10 bases that match TRBD1. The CDR3 length is 15 residues. V was pared by 5 bases and J by 0 bases, with 3 bases of the junction left unmatched. CDR1 and CDR2 from the germline V gene are SNHLY and FYNNEI. The CDR3 region is CASSLGQGANYGYTF. The CDR3 bases are TGTGCCAGCAGTTTAGGACAGGGGGCTAACTATGGCTACACCTTC.

This clone has just one count. CDR3 coding DNA: TGTGCCAGCAGTGGAGGAACAGGGTCCCCCTACGAGCAGTACTTC. Residues: CASSGGTGSPYEQYF. V is TRBV2 and J is TRBJ2-7; a weak D match, TRBD1 (6 bases). Trimming took off 4 bases at V and 2 bases at J, with 15 bases between the two ends. Germline V gives CDR1 SNHLY, CDR2 FYNNEI. This CDR3 is 15 amino acids long.

The rearrangement uses TRBV9 and TRBJ1-1; D gene ambiguous. Germline V gene lookup returns CDR1 SGDLS and CDR2 YYNGEE. This CDR3 spans 15 amino acids. Between the trimmed V and J ends, which lost 3 bases and 4 bases, there was a span of 16 bases. CDR3 DNA: TGTGCCAGCAGCGCATCGGGGAGGTCGGGCACTGAAGCTTTCTTT. Translating gives CASSASGRSGTEAFF.

The chain couples TRBV19 to TRBJ1-2, with a tentative D call TRBD1 (5 bases). The V and J ends lost 2 bases and 8 bases respectively, with 9 bases between them. Germline CDR1 and CDR2: LNHDA and SQIVND (reference sequence). This CDR3 has 12 amino acids. The CDR3 here is CASSIPGDGYTF. CDR3 nucleotide sequence: TGTGCCAGTAGTATACCGGGGGACGGCTACACCTTC.

The genes are TRBV18 and TRBJ2-7, with TRBD1 matching 9 bases. V was clipped by 3 bases and J by 6 bases; unmatched bases: 9. CDR1 is KGHSH, CDR2 LQKENI, per germline. The CDR3 loop spans 15 amino acids. The CDR3 coding sequence is TGTGCCAGCTCACCGATTGGACAGGGGCGCGCCGAGCAGTACTTC. The encoded protein is CASSPIGQGRAEQYF.

The chain couples TRBV7-9 to TRBJ1-2; D remains ambiguous. The germline V gene encodes CDR1 SEHNR and CDR2 FQNEAQ (reference sequence). The CDR3 spans 13 residues. V was pared by 6 bases and J by 4 bases, with 12 bases between. The CDR3 DNA sequence: TGTGCCAGCAGTCCACATGAAATCTATGGCTACACCTTC. Its translation: CASSPHEIYGYTF.

The chain joins TRBV21-1 to TRBJ2-7; TRBD2, the table's D call, lacks a check against the DNA. TRBV21-1 is tagged as a pseudogene. The CDR3 covers 12 residues. CDR3 sequence (DNA): TGTGCCAGCGGTTGGGGGGGATGGGAGCAGTACTTC. Its translation: CASGWGGWEQYF.

As concerns this clone: The same CDR3 arises from other DNA sequences in this sample as well. This chain connects TRBV5-1 to TRBJ2-3; 9 bases agree with TRBD1. V dropped 3 bases and J dropped 3; count of bases not matched to a gene: 2. The CDR3 is made up of 14 amino acids. The germline V gene has CDR1 SGHRS and CDR2 YFSETQ. The CDR3 sequence: CASSWDRVTDTQYF. CDR3 bases: TGCGCCAGCAGCTGGGACAGGGTGACAGATACGCAGTATTTT.

V and J are TRBV27 and TRBJ2-7; 9 positions agree with TRBD1. Germline loops: CDR1 MNHEY, CDR2 SMNVEV (reference sequence). V shed 3 bases and J 4 bases; nucleotides not matched to a gene: 4. This CDR3 contains 14 residues. CDR3 bases: TGTGCCAGCAGTTTGGGGACAGGGTCTTACGAGCAGTACTTC. As protein: CASSLGTGSYEQYF.

V is TRBV2 and J is TRBJ2-3; 12 positions agree with TRBD1. Germline CDR1 is SNHLY and CDR2 is FYNNEI. CDR3 size: 15 residues. Trimming cost V 5 bases and J 4 bases; bases outside gene matches: 4. CDR3 sequence (DNA): TGTGCCAGCAGTAGGGACAGGGGGCCCGCAGATACGCAGTATTTT. Translated: CASSRDRGPADTQYF.

This clone has a single count. This rearrangement joins TRBV18 to TRBJ1-5; no definite D call. The CDR3 sequence is 19 residues long. Germline CDR1 is KGHSH and CDR2 is LQKENI. The V gene lost 5 bases and the J gene lost 2 bases, with 25 bases spanning the gap. The CDR3 spells CASSRDGRLRVIGNQPQHF. Written as DNA, the CDR3 is TGTGCCAGCTCAAGGGATGGCAGGTTGAGGGTAATCGGCAATCAGCCCCAGCATTTT.

This chain joins TRBV10-3 and TRBJ1-5, with D tentatively TRBD1 (6 bases). Trimming took 0 bases from V and 6 from J, leaving 15 bases between them. Germline V CDR1 and CDR2: ENHRY, SYGVKD. CDR3 length: 16 amino acids. The CDR3 nucleotides read TGTGCCATCAGTGAGTCCCGGACAGAAAGTGGTCAGCCCCAGCATTTT. As protein: CAISESRTESGQPQHF.

The genes are TRBV10-3 and TRBJ2-3; 9 nucleotides match TRBD1. Germline V gives CDR1 ENHRY, CDR2 SYGVKD. Unmatched junction bases numbered 6, after V lost 7 bases and J lost 10 bases. The CDR3 runs 12 residues. CDR3 in DNA: TGTGCCATCACGGACAGGGGCGGGTCGCAGTATTTT. Residues: CAITDRGGSQYF.

The chain employs TRBV27 and TRBJ2-1; 9 bases agree with TRBD2. The V gene end was trimmed by 7 bases and the J gene end by 2 bases; junction bases not matched to a gene: 12. CDR1 is MNHEY, CDR2 SMNVEV, per germline (reference sequence). The CDR3 length is 17 residues. CDR3 coding DNA: TGTGCCAGCACCCCATTTCCTAGCGGGGAAACCTACAATGAGCAGTTCTTC. Translation: CASTPFPSGETYNEQFF.

The genes are TRBV6-2 or TRBV6-3 and TRBJ2-6; the D is unclear. The length of the CDR3 is 14 residues. The V and J ends lost 4 bases and 4 bases respectively, with 8 bases between them. Germline lookup yields CDR1 MNHEY and CDR2 SVGEGT. As DNA, the CDR3 is TGTGCCAGCAGTTTCGGTTACGGGGCCAACGTCCTGACTTTC. Protein sequence: CASSFGYGANVLTF.